This note documents a single TCR beta chain sequence. This specimen comes from a study of regulatory T cells in long-lasting Graves disease. This CDR3 is 13 amino acids long. In germline, CDR1 is SGHKS, CDR2 YYEKEE (reference sequence). With 4 bases removed from V and 1 base from J, the gap between germline ends came to 5 bases. Time point indicated: persistent/refractory GD, antithyroid drugs over 5 years with positive TRAb. PBMCs provided the RNA from which the TCR library was made. HTBI primers from iRepertoire and Arm-PCR of CDR3 regions yielded the TCR beta libraries. TCRdb analysed the multiplex PCR reads with MiXCR anew, one entry per CDR3 protein. This table holds 300,000 to 350,000 distinct CDR3 sequences, around 20% found once.

The material was peripheral blood mononuclear cells (PBMCs), obtained when the disease was refractory, from a patient treated with antithyroid drugs. The sequence was collected from a female donor with Graves disease. The V gene is TRBV5-5, the J gene TRBJ1-4; the D is unclear. CDR3 residues: CASSLLTNEKLFF. In DNA, the CDR3 is TGTGCCAGCAGCCTGTTAACTAATGAAAAACTGTTTTTT.